This entry describes one T cell receptor (beta chain). Its antigen is currently unknown. The data belong to a study of blood T cells in healthy people across ages. In the study overall: Capture by template switching was about one barcoded beta molecule per two T cells.

The people who gave samples were healthy Caucasians from Russia, aged about 6 to 100. Each sample yielded at least 6 million isolated PBMCs. Study observations and caveats: Relative to aged donors, long-lived donors carried more naive CD4+ cells and displayed higher diversity.

V lost 2 bases and J lost 0, with 13 bases in between. There are 16 residues in the CDR3. CDR1 MDHEN and CDR2 SYDVKM come from the germline V gene. The authors ran a second PCR of about 7 to 12 cycles using a sample-barcoded 5' primer and a J-beta primer mix. TCRdb itself ran the 5' RACE reads through MiXCR, one entry per CDR3 protein. The sample holds 800,000 or so distinct CDR3 sequences; about 47% are singletons and the top ten take around a sixth. The clonotype originates from a man at least 80 years old in good health. The specimen sequenced was blood. This chain uses TRBV28 with TRBJ1-1; TRBD1 is a possible D gene (5 bases). DNA of the CDR3: TGTGCCAGCAGTTTAAGGCTCTCAGGGTTGAACACTGAAGCTTTCTTT. The encoded protein is CASSLRLSGLNTEAFF.